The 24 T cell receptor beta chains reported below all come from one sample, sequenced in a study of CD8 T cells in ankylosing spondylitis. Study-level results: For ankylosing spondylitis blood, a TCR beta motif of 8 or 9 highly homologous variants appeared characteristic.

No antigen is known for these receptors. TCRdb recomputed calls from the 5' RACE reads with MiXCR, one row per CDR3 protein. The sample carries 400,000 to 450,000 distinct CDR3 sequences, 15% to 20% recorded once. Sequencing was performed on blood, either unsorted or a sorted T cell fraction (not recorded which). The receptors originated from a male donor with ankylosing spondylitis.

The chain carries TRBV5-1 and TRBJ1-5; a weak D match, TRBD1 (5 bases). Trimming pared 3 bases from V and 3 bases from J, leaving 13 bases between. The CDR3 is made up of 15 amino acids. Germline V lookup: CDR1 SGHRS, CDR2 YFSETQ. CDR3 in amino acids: CASSSMRGHNQPQHF. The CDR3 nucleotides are TGCGCCAGCAGCTCCATGAGGGGTCACAATCAGCCCCAGCATTTT.

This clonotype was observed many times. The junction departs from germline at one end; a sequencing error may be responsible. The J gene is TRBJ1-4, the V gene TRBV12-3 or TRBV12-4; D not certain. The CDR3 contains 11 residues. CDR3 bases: TGTGCCAGCAGGTTCGTCGGTCCAAGTGTTTTT. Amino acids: CASRFVGPSVF.

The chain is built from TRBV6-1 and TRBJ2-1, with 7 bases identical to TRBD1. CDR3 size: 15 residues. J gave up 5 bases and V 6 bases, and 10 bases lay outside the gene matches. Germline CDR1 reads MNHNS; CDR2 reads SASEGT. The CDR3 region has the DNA TGTGCCAGCAGGAGGGGGCCCTCCGGGGACAATGAGCAGTTCTTC. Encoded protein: CASRRGPSGDNEQFF.

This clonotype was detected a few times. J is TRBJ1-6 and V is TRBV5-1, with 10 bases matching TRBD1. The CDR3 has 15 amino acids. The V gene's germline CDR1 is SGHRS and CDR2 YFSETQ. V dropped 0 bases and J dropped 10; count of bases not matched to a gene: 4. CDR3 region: CASSLGGQGRSPLHF. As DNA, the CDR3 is TGCGCCAGCAGCTTGGGGGGACAGGGGAGGTCACCCCTCCACTTT.

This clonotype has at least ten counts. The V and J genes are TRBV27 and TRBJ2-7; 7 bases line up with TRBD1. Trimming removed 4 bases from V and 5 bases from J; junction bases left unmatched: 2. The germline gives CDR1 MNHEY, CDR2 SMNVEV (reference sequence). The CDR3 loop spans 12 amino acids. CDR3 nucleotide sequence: TGTGCCAGCAGTTCACAGGGGAACGAGCAGTACTTC. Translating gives CASSSQGNEQYF.

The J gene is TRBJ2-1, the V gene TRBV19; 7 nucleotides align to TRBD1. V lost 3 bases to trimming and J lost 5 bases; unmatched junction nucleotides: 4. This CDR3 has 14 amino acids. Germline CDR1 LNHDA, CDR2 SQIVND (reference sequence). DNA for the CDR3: TGTGCCAGTAGTATCGGGACAGATCACAATGAGCAGTTCTTC. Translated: CASSIGTDHNEQFF.

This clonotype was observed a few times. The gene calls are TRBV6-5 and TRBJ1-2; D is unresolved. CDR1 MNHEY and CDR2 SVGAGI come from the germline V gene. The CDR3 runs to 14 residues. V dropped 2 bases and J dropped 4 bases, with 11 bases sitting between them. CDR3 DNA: TGTGCCAGCAGTTACGGCAGCTCGATCTATGGCTACACCTTC. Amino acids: CASSYGSSIYGYTF.

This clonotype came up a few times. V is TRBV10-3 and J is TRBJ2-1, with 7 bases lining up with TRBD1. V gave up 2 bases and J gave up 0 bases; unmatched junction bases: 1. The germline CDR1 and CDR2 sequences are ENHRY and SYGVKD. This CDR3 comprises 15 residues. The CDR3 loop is CAISEEGASYNEQFF. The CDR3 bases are TGTGCCATCAGTGAGGAGGGGGCCTCCTACAATGAGCAGTTCTTC.

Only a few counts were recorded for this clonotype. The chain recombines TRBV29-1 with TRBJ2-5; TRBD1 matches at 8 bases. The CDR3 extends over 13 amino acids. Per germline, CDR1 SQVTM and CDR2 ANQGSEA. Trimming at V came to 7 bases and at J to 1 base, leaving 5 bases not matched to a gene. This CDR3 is CSAAQGAQETQYF. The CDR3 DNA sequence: TGCAGCGCCGCGCAGGGGGCCCAAGAGACCCAGTACTTC. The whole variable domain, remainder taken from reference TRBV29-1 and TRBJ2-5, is SAVISQKPSRDICQRGTSLTIQCQVDSQVTMMFWYRQQPGQSLTLIATANQGSEATYESGFVIDKFPISRPNLTFSTLTVSNMSPEDSSIYLCSAAQGAQETQYFGPGTRLLVL.

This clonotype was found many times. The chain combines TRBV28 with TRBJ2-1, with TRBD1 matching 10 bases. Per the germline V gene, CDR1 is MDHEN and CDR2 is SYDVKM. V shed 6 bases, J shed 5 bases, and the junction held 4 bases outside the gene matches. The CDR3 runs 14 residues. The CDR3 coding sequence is TGTGCCAGCAGCCGGGACAGGGGCGACAATGAGCAGTTCTTC. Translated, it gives CASSRDRGDNEQFF.

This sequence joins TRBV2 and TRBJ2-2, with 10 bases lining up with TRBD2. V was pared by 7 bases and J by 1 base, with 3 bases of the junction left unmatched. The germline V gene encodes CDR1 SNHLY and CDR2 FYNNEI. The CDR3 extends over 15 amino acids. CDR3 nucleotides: TGTGCCAGCACCACTAGCGGGAAGAACACCGGGGAGCTGTTTTTT. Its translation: CASTTSGKNTGELFF.

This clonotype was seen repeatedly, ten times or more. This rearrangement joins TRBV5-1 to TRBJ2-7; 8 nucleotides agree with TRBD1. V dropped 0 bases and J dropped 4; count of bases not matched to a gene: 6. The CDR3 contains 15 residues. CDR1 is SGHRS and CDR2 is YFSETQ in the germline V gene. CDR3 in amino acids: CASSLGQGKRYEQYF. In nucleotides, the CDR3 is TGCGCCAGCAGCTTGGGACAGGGGAAGCGTTACGAGCAGTACTTC.

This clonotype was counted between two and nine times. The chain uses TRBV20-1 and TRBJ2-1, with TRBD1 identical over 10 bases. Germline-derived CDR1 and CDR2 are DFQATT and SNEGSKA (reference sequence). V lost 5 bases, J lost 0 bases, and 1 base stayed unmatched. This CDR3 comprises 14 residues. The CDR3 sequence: CSAGTGVSYNEQFF. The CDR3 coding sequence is TGCAGTGCTGGGACAGGGGTCTCCTACAATGAGCAGTTCTTC.

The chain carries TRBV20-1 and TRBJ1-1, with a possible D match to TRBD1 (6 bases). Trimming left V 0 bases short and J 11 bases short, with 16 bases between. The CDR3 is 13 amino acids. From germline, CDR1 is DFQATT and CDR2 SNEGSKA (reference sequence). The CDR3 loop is CSARDLRGDRAFF. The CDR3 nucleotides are TGCAGTGCTAGAGATCTTAGGGGGGACCGGGCTTTCTTT.

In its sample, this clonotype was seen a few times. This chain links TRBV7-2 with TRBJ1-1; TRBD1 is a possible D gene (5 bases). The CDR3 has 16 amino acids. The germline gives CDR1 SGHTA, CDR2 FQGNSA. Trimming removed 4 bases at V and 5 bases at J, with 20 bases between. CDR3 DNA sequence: TGTGCCAGCAGCTCTAGGGTAACAGGTGGAGGGACTGAAGCTTTCTTT. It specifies CASSSRVTGGGTEAFF.

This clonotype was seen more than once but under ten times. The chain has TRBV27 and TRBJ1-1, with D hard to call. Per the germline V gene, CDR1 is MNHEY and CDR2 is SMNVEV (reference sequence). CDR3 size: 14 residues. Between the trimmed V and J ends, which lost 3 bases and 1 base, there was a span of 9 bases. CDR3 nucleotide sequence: TGTGCCAGCAGTTTGAGCCAGAAGAACACTGAAGCTTTCTTT. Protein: CASSLSQKNTEAFF.

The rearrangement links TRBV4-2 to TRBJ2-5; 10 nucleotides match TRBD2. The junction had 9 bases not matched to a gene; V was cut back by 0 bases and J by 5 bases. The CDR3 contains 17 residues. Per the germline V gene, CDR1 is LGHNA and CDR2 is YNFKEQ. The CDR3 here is CASSQDVASGRGETQYF. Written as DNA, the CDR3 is TGTGCCAGCAGCCAAGATGTCGCTAGCGGGAGAGGGGAGACCCAGTACTTC.

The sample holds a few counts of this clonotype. CDR3 nucleotide sequence: TGTGCCAGCAGTTTAGGGGTCAGGGGAGAATCACCCCTCCACTTT. Amino acid sequence: CASSLGVRGESPLHF. The chain carries TRBV12-3 or TRBV12-4 and TRBJ1-6, with a possible D match to TRBD1 (6 bases). CDR3 length: 15 amino acids. Trimming pared 1 base from V and 10 bases from J, leaving 14 bases between.

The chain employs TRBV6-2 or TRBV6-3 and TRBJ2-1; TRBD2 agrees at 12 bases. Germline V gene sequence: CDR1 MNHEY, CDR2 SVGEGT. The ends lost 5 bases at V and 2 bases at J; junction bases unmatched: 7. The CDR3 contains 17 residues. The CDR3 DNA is TGTGCCAGCAGTCCCGGGACTAGCGGGCGCACCTACAATGAGCAGTTCTTC. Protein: CASSPGTSGRTYNEQFF.

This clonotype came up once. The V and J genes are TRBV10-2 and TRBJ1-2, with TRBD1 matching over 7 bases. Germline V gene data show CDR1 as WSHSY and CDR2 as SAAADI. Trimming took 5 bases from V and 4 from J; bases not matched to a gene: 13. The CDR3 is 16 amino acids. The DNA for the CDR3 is TGCGCCAGCAGTCCGGGACAGCGCACATCTAGCTATGGCTACACCTTC. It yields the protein CASSPGQRTSSYGYTF.

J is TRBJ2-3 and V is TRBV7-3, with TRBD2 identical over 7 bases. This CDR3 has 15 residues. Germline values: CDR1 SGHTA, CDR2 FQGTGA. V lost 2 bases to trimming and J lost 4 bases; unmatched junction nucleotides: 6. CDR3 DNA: TGTGCCAGCAGCTTAGGGCGGGAGCGGGCAGATACGCAGTATTTT. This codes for CASSLGRERADTQYF.

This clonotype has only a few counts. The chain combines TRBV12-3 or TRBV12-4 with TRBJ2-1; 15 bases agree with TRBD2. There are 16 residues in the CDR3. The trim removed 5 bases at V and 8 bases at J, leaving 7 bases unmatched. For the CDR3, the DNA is TGTGCCAGCAGTCCTCGGACTAGCGGGAGGGCGGATGAGCAGTTCTTC. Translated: CASSPRTSGRADEQFF.

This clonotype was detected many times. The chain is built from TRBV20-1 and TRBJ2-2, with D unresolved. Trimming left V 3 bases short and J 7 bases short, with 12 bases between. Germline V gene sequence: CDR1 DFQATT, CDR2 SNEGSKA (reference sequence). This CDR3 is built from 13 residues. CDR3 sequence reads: CSARHPDVGELFF. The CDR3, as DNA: TGCAGTGCTAGGCACCCGGACGTCGGGGAGCTGTTTTTT.

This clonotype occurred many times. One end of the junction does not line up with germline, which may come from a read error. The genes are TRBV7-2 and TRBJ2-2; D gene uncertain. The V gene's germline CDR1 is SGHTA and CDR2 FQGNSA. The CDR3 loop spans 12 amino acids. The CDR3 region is CASSSYTGELFF. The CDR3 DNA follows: TGCGCCAGCAGCTCATACACCGGGGAGCTGTTTTTT.